This T cell receptor beta chain was found in a study of OX40 agonist ivuxolimab in advanced cancers. In the study overall: Each patient was given ivuxolimab into a vein every 2 weeks, at 0.01 to 10 mg/kg. Prior anti-PD-1, anti-PD-L1 or anti-CTLA-4 therapy did not bar entry, and 40% to 45% had some.

To note about this clone: What it binds is unknown.

Whole-study findings and limits: Expanded clones were, on average, more numerous in CD8+ T cells than in CD4+.

Using immunoSEQ multiplex PCR, the repertoire was profiled, and TCRdb retains in-frame clones only, with some absent. The sample yields under 20,000 clones, roughly nine tenths seen once. The CDR3 covers 16 residues. Germline lookup yields CDR1 SGHNT and CDR2 YYREEE (reference sequence). Trimming cost V 5 bases and J 2 bases; bases outside gene matches: 13. The J gene is TRBJ2-7, the V gene TRBV5-4, with TRBD2 identical over 7 bases. Sequenced material: CD4+ or CD8+ T cells sorted from blood, taken in a trial of the OX40 agonist ivuxolimab. The source of this sequence is an adult with an advanced solid tumor such as melanoma, head and neck, liver or kidney cancer. This CDR3 is CASSPTLTSAPYEQYF. Here the CDR3 DNA reads TGTGCCAGCAGTCCTACCCTCACTAGCGCACCCTACGAGCAGTACTTC.